The T cell receptor (beta chain) described here comes from a study of beta chain features in type 1 diabetes. Purity exceeding 95% was reached by all sorted populations. Reverse transcribing all isolated RNA meant expressed TCRB transcripts were sequenced. An average roughly 3.6 million reads came from naive, central memory and regulatory T cell samples. The table came from immunoSEQ multiplex PCR; TCRdb's copy has only in-frame clones and leaves some out. The data hold 150,000 to 200,000 clones, with roughly 65% observed a single time. In germline, CDR1 is SGHAT, CDR2 FQNNGV. V was clipped by 5 bases and J by 5 bases, with 16 bases between them. There are 14 residues in the CDR3. Broader study findings: No resolution was reached here on whether HLA type influences TCRB rearrangement. Among patients with Type 1 diabetes, TCRB CDR3s were moderately but significantly shorter in every one of the four CD4+ subsets. It was possible that PCR favored shorter templates, equally so in patients and controls.

There are a few counts of this clone. Its antigen is unknown. Sequencing was carried out using naive CD4+ T cells from blood. J is TRBJ2-7 and V is TRBV11-2; tentatively, D is TRBD1 (6 bases). The TCR comes from a man in his thirties or forties with type 1 diabetes. The CDR3 is CASSRDRQGNEQYF. The CDR3 DNA reads as TGTGCCAGCAGCCGAGACAGGCAGGGTAACGAGCAGTACTTC.